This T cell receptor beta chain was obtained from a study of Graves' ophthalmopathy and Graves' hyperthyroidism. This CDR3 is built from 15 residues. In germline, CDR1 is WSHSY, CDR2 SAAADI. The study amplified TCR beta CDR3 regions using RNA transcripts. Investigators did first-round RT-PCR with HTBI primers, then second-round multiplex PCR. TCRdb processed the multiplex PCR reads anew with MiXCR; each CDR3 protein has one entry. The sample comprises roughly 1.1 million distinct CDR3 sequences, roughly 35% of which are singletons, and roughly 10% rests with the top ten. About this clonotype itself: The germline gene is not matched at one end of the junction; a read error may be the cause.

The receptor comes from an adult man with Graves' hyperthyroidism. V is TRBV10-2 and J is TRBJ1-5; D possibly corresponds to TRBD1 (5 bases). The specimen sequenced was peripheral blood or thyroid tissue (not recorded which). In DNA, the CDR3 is TGTGCCAGCAGTGAAGCGGGGGGATCCCATCAGCCCCAGCATTTT. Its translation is CASSEAGGSHQPQHF.